The T cell receptor beta chain under discussion was sequenced for a study of T cell responses to AZD1222 COVID-19 vaccine. Produced via immunoSEQ multiplex PCR; TCRdb's table is partial and in-frame only. The repertoire holds about 180,000 clones, with about 86% as singletons. Study conclusions and caveats: The donor cohort was predominantly white British with a female majority, and clonal diversity may have been underestimated. Receipt of two AZD1222 doses was followed by a rise in Spike-specific TCR breadth and depth. Vaccine-related CD4 TCRs covered spike, predominating at 160-218 and 743-854.

As to this clone: The antigen is unknown.

The CDR3 has 17 amino acids. Germline V gene lookup returns CDR1 SGHRS and CDR2 YFSETQ. Trimming cost V 0 bases and J 2 bases, with 12 bases left between them. The sequence derives from an adult in good health. This chain joins TRBV5-1 and TRBJ2-6, with D perhaps TRBD1 or TRBD2 (5 bases each). The material sequenced was peripheral blood, taken on day 0 of AZD1222 vaccination. The CDR3: CASSLEVMGAGANVLTF. The DNA of the CDR3 is TGCGCCAGCAGCTTGGAGGTGATGGGGGCTGGGGCCAACGTCCTGACTTTC.